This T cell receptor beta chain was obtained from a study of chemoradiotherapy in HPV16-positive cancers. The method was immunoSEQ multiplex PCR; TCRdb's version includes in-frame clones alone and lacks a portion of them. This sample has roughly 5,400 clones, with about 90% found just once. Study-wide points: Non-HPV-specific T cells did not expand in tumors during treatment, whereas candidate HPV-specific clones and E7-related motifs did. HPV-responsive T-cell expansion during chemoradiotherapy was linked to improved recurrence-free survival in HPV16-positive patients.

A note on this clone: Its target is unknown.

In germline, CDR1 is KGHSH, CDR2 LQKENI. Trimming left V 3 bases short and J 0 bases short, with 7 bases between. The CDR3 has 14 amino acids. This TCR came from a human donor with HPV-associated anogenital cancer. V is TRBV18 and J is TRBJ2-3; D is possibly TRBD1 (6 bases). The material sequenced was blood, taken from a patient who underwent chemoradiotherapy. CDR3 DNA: TGTGCCAGCTCACCCGGACAGAGCACAGATACGCAGTATTTT. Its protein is CASSPGQSTDTQYF.